Listed here are 20 T cell receptor beta chains from one sample, sequenced in a study of blood T cell repertoires in COVID-19 (dated by TCRdb to the early 2020s). Library preparation employed the immunoSEQ multiplex PCR assay. The table comes from immuneACCESS by way of TCRdb, which keeps in-frame sequences with V and J called. Part of the clones is missing from these tables; in studies checked, under half for an unresolved V gene and the rest for unknown reasons. Across this sample there are under 300,000 clones, with about 83% seen only once. The ten largest clones add up to roughly 5.8% of the sample. Input material: peripheral blood. The receptor set was obtained from a man aged 80 or over with acute or convalescent COVID-19.

The chain links TRBV19 to TRBJ2-5; 9 bases align to TRBD2. CDR3 length equals 16 residues. CDR1 is LNHDA and CDR2 is SQIVND in the germline V gene (reference sequence). The junction had 14 bases not matched to a gene; V was cut back by 6 bases and J by 6 bases. CDR3 in amino acids: CASRPLGLAGSKTQYF. CDR3 in DNA: TGTGCCAGTAGACCACTGGGGCTAGCGGGATCAAAGACCCAGTACTTC.

V gene TRBV10-3 combines with J gene TRBJ2-7, with 14 bases matching TRBD2. The V segment lost 8 bases and the J segment 0 bases; nucleotides outside the gene matches: 3. Per the germline V gene, CDR1 is ENHRY and CDR2 is SYGVKD. This CDR3 spans 15 amino acids. This CDR3 is CAIGTSGGSSYEQYF. The CDR3, as DNA: TGTGCCATCGGGACTAGCGGGGGTAGCTCCTACGAGCAGTACTTC.

Here the CDR3 DNA reads TGTGCCAGCAGACCATTGGGGGGTGCCATATATTTT. This sequence encodes CASRPLGGAIYF. The chain carries TRBV27 and TRBJ1-3; D is perhaps TRBD1 (5 bases). The CDR3 sequence is 12 residues long. The V and J ends lost 6 bases and 11 bases respectively, with 14 bases between them. Germline V CDR1 and CDR2: MNHEY, SMNVEV (reference sequence).

The chain links TRBV19 to TRBJ2-2; 9 bases are a match to TRBD2. The CDR3 consists of 17 residues. CDR1 and CDR2 from the germline V gene are LNHDA and SQIVND (reference sequence). V lost 7 bases, J lost 1 base, and 10 bases stayed unmatched. In DNA, the CDR3 is TGTGCCAGTACGAAAACTAGCGGGCTAGTGAACACCGGGGAGCTGTTTTTT. Amino acids: CASTKTSGLVNTGELFF. Full variable domain (missing parts from reference TRBV19 and TRBJ2-2): DGGITQSPKYLFRKEGQNVTLSCEQNLNHDAMYWYRQDPGQGLRLIYYSQIVNDFQKGDIAEGYSVSREKKESFPLTVTSAQKNPTAFYLCASTKTSGLVNTGELFFGEGSRLTVL.

This clone was seen many times. This chain connects TRBV19 to TRBJ2-2, with 7 bases that match TRBD1. This CDR3 region has 14 residues. The trim removed 3 bases at V and 5 bases at J, leaving 3 bases unmatched. Germline CDR1 reads LNHDA; CDR2 reads SQIVND (reference sequence). The DNA for the CDR3 is TGTGCCAGTAGTATCCAACAGGGGACCGGGGAGCTGTTTTTT. Amino acids: CASSIQQGTGELFF.

The chain is built from TRBV18 and TRBJ2-4, with D perhaps matching TRBD1 (6 bases). Germline CDR1 KGHSH, CDR2 LQKENI. This CDR3 spans 17 amino acids. The V and J ends lost 5 bases and 0 bases respectively, with 17 bases between them. For the CDR3, the DNA is TGTGCCAGCTCAGCGGAAGGGGGAAATCTAGCCAAAAACATTCAGTACTTC. Translation gives CASSAEGGNLAKNIQYF.

The chain has TRBV5-6 and TRBJ1-3; D is ambiguous. V dropped 2 bases and J dropped 1 base, with 7 bases sitting between them. The CDR3 has 14 amino acids. The germline CDR1 and CDR2 sequences are SGHDT and YYEEEE. CDR3 coding DNA: TGTGCCAGCAGCTTCTCAGGATCTGGAAACACCATATATTTT. It is translated as CASSFSGSGNTIYF.

Here the CDR3 DNA reads TGCGCCAGCATCCAGGGGGTTACGAACACCGGGGAGCTGTTTTTT. As protein: CASIQGVTNTGELFF. The genes are TRBV5-1 and TRBJ2-2, with TRBD1 matching 7 bases. This CDR3 spans 15 amino acids. Germline CDR1 reads SGHRS; CDR2 reads YFSETQ. V lost 6 bases to trimming and J lost 0 bases; unmatched junction nucleotides: 5.

This rearrangement joins TRBV5-4 to TRBJ1-1; D is unclear. With 3 bases removed from V and 1 base from J, the gap between germline ends came to 4 bases. This CDR3 is 12 amino acids long. From germline, CDR1 is SGHNT and CDR2 YYREEE (reference sequence). The CDR3 loop is CASSSRNTEAFF. The CDR3 bases are TGTGCCAGCAGCTCCCGGAACACTGAAGCTTTCTTT.

This rearrangement joins TRBV6-5 to TRBJ1-1; D is perhaps TRBD1 (5 bases). V was pared by 7 bases and J by 4 bases, with 16 bases between. The CDR3 is 14 amino acids. Germline V gene sequence: CDR1 MNHEY, CDR2 SVGAGI. CDR3 protein: CASITASGRTEAFF. The DNA of the CDR3 is TGTGCCAGCATTACGGCATCAGGGCGCACTGAAGCTTTCTTT.

The CDR3 loop reads CASSPRGINTGELFF. The CDR3 DNA follows: TGCGCCAGCAGCCCCCGGGGGATCAACACCGGGGAGCTGTTTTTT. The V and J genes are TRBV4-1 and TRBJ2-2; D possibly corresponds to TRBD2 (6 bases). V dropped 4 bases and J dropped 2 bases, with 11 bases sitting between them. The CDR3 extends over 15 amino acids. Germline values: CDR1 MGHRA, CDR2 YSYEKL.

J is TRBJ2-7 and V is TRBV7-2, with TRBD1 matching 8 bases. Germline trimming cut 8 bases from V and 2 bases from J; bases unmatched to any gene: 5. Germline V lookup: CDR1 SGHTA, CDR2 FQGNSA. This CDR3 comprises 13 residues. The DNA of the CDR3 is TGTGCCAGCGGCCAGGGACAGGCCTACGAGCAGTACTTC. Amino acids: CASGQGQAYEQYF.

This clone was detected only once. V is TRBV5-1 and J is TRBJ2-2, with D possibly TRBD1 on 5 matching bases. V shed 0 bases and J shed 0 bases, with 15 bases lying between them. The germline gives CDR1 SGHRS, CDR2 YFSETQ. The CDR3 loop spans 18 amino acids. The CDR3 loop is CASSLVGPFLANTGELFF. The CDR3 bases are TGCGCCAGCAGCTTGGTGGGGCCGTTCCTGGCGAACACCGGGGAGCTGTTTTTT.

The rearrangement joins TRBV5-4 to TRBJ2-7; 7 nucleotides match TRBD1. Germline CDR1 and CDR2: SGHNT and YYREEE (reference sequence). The CDR3 spans 14 residues. V trimming: 3 bases; J trimming: 4 bases; junction bases outside the gene matches: 7. CDR3 nucleotide sequence: TGTGCCAGCAGCTCTATGTCGGACAGGTACGAGCAGTACTTC. Its protein product is CASSSMSDRYEQYF. The full variable domain, its missing parts supplied by reference TRBV5-4 and TRBJ2-7, is ETGVTQSPTHLIKTRGQQVTLRCSSQSGHNTVSWYQQALGQGPQFIFQYYREEENGRGNFPPRFSGLQFPNYSSELNVNALELDDSALYLCASSSMSDRYEQYFGPGTRLTVT.

This clone appeared once. The genes are TRBV6-5 and TRBJ1-3; 8 bases line up with TRBD1. This CDR3 region has 16 residues. The V segment lost 0 bases and the J segment 1 base; nucleotides outside the gene matches: 2. Germline loops: CDR1 MNHEY, CDR2 SVGAGI. The CDR3 reads CASSYSRQGSGNTIYF. The CDR3 coding sequence is TGTGCCAGCAGTTACTCGAGACAGGGGTCTGGAAACACCATATATTTT.

The chain uses TRBV5-1 and TRBJ2-2, with TRBD1 identical over 8 bases. Germline V gene lookup returns CDR1 SGHRS and CDR2 YFSETQ. Trimming removed 1 base from V and 4 bases from J; junction bases left unmatched: 3. The length of the CDR3 is 15 residues. The CDR3 region has the DNA TGCGCCAGCAGCTTGACAGGACAGGGCACCGGGGAGCTGTTTTTT. Its protein product is CASSLTGQGTGELFF.

V and J are TRBV6-5 and TRBJ2-7; TRBD1 matches at 12 bases. The germline V gene encodes CDR1 MNHEY and CDR2 SVGAGI. Losses at the gene ends were 6 bases for V and 7 bases for J; bases not matched to a gene: 7. This CDR3 comprises 14 residues. The DNA of the CDR3 is TGTGCCAGCAGCCTCCGGGACAGGGGGCTAGAGCAGTACTTC. This translates into CASSLRDRGLEQYF.

This rearrangement joins TRBV6-5 to TRBJ2-5; a weak D match, TRBD2 (5 bases). From germline, CDR1 is MNHEY and CDR2 SVGAGI. The V end was cut by 6 bases, the J end by 9 bases, with 17 bases between. The CDR3 is made up of 13 amino acids. The CDR3 region is CASSLLEKMAQYF. The DNA of the CDR3 is TGTGCCAGCAGCCTACTAGAAAAGATGGCCCAGTACTTC.

The chain employs TRBV27 and TRBJ2-1; D may be TRBD2 (6 bases). Germline CDR1 is MNHEY and CDR2 is SMNVEV (reference sequence). The V and J ends lost 7 bases and 3 bases respectively, with 13 bases between them. The CDR3 loop spans 14 amino acids. The CDR3, as DNA: TGTGCCAGCAAAAACTGGGGGGTCTACAATGAGCAGTTCTTC. It encodes CASKNWGVYNEQFF.

The J gene is TRBJ1-2, the V gene TRBV7-3; tentatively, D is TRBD1 (5 bases). V gave up 5 bases and J gave up 5 bases, with 12 bases separating them. The CDR3 contains 13 residues. Looked up from germline, CDR1 is SGHTA and CDR2 is FQGTGA. The CDR3 spells CASSPGRGYGYTF. CDR3 DNA sequence: TGTGCCAGCAGCCCCGGTAGGGGATATGGCTACACCTTC.